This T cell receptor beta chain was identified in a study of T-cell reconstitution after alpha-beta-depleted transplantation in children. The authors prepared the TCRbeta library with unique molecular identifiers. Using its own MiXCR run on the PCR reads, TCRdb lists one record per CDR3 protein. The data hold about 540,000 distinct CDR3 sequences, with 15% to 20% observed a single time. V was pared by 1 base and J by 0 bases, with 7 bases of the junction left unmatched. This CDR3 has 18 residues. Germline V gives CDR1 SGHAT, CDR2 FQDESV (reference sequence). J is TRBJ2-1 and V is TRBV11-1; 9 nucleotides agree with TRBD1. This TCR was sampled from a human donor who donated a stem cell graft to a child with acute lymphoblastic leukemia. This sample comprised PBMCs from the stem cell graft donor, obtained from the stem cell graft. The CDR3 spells CASSLDPGQGGSYNEQFF. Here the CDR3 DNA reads TGTGCCAGCAGCTTAGATCCGGGACAGGGCGGCTCCTACAATGAGCAGTTCTTC.